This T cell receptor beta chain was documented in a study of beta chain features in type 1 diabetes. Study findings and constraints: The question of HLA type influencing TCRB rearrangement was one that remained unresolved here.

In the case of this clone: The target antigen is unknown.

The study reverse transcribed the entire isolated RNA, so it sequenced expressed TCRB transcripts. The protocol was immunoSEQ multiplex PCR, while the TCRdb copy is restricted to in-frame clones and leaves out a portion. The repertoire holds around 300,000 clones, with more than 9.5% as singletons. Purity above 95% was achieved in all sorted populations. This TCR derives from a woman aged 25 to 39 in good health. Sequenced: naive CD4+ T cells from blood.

The CDR3 DNA reads TGCGCCAGCAGCTTGGAGGGTAGCGGGGTGCAAGAGACCCAGTACTTC. It specifies CASSLEGSGVQETQYF. The chain joins TRBV5-1 to TRBJ2-5, with 8 positions matching TRBD2. CDR1 and CDR2 from the germline V gene are SGHRS and YFSETQ. This CDR3 contains 16 residues. After removal of 0 bases from V and 2 bases from J, the junction contained 6 bases not matched to a gene.